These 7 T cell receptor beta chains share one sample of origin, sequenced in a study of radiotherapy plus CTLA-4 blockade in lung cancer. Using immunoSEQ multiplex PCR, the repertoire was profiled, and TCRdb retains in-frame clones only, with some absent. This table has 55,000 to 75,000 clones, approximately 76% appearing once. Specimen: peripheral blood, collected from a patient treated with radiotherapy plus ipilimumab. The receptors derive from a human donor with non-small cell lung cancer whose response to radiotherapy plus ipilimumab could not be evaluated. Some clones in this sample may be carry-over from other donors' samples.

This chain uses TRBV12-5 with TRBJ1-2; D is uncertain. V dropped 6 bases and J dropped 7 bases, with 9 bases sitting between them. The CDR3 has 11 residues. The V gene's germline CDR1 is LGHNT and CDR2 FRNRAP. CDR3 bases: TGTGCTAGTGGCTCAGGAGGTGGCTACACCTTC. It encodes CASGSGGGYTF.

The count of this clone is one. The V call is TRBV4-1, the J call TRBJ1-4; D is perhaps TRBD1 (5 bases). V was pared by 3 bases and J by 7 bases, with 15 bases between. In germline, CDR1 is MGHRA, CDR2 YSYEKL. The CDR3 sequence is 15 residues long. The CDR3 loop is CASSQSGQKGEKLFF. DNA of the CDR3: TGCGCCAGCAGCCAGTCAGGGCAAAAAGGTGAAAAACTGTTTTTT.

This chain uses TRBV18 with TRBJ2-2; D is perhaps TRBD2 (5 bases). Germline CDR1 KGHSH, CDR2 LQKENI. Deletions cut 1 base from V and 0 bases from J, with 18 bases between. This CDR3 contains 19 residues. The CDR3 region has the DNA TGTGCCAGCTCACCACGCGGCGGGCCACCCCGACCGAACACCGGGGAGCTGTTTTTT. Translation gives CASSPRGGPPRPNTGELFF.

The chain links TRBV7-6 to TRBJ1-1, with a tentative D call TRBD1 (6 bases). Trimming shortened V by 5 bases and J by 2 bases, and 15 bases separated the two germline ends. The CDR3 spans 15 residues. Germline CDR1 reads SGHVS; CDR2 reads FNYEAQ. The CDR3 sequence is CASSHRTELNTEAFF. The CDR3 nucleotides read TGTGCCAGCAGCCATCGGACAGAACTAAACACTGAAGCTTTCTTT.

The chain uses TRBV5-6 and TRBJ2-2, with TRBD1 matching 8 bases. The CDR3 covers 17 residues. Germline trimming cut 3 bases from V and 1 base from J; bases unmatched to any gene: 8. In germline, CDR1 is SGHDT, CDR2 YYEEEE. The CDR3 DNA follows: TGTGCCAGCAGCTCGGACAGGGTATCCCTGAACACCGGGGAGCTGTTTTTT. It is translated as CASSSDRVSLNTGELFF.

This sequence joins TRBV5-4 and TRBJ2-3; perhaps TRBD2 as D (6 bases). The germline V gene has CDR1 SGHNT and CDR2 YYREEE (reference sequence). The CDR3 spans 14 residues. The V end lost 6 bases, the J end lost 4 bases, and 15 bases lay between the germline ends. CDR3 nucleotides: TGTGCCAGCACCACGACGTCGGGAGCAGATACGCAGTATTTT. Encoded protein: CASTTTSGADTQYF.

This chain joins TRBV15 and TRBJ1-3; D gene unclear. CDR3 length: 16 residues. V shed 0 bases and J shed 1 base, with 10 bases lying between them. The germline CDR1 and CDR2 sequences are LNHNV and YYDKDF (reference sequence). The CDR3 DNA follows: TGTGCCACCAGCAGAGACCCCAGGACTTCTGGAAACACCATATATTTT. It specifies CATSRDPRTSGNTIYF.